The present T cell receptor beta chain was sequenced within a study of blood T cell repertoires in COVID-19. Recovery meant two consecutive negative NP/OP PCR tests, professional clearance, or resolved symptoms. Libraries were prepared by immunoSEQ multiplex PCR; TCRdb keeps only in-frame clonotypes and omits some of them. The table includes hundreds of thousands of clones, 70% to 90% detected once. CDR1 is SGDLS, CDR2 YYNGEE, per germline. Trimming cost V 6 bases and J 3 bases, with 17 bases left between them. The CDR3 loop spans 15 amino acids. The source is a woman under 40 who had recovered from COVID-19. Sequenced: PBMCs or T cells enriched from blood (not recorded which). The chain has TRBV9 and TRBJ2-3; tentatively, D is TRBD2 (5 bases). CDR3 coding DNA: TGTGCCAGCAACCGGGAACTCCAACCTACAGATACGCAGTATTTT. Translated, it gives CASNRELQPTDTQYF.